A selection of T cell receptor beta chains follows, all from one sample in a study of CD8+CD57+ T cells in acquired aplastic anemia. TCRdb reprocessed the reads via MiXCR and lists one record per CDR3 protein. This sample has 160,000 or so distinct CDR3 sequences, with around 48% found just once. The sequenced sample was sorted CD4+, CD8+, or CD8+CD57+ T cells (not recorded which) from PBMCs. These receptors were obtained from a human donor with aplastic anemia. CDR3s include the opening cysteine and the closing phenylalanine or tryptophan. Fields, in order: V gene, CDR3 protein.

v_gene: TRBV18; CDR3aa: CASSTTVTEKLFF
v_gene: TRBV4-1; CDR3aa: CASSQEWSGAPNSPLHF
v_gene: TRBV7-7; CDR3aa: CASSLKRQGEETQYF
v_gene: TRBV7-6; CDR3aa: CASSFSNGWDEQYF
v_gene: TRBV12-3/TRBV12-4; CDR3aa: CASSWAGNGYTF
v_gene: TRBV5-6; CDR3aa: CASSRPGTGAKVEAFF
v_gene: TRBV2; CDR3aa: CASSQGPTPYEQYF
v_gene: TRBV3-1; CDR3aa: CASSSTGGGQPQHF
v_gene: TRBV12-3/TRBV12-4; CDR3aa: CASSPGTGVNYGYTF
v_gene: TRBV15; CDR3aa: CATSRGRQGVAEAFF